A selection of T cell receptor beta chains follows, all from one sample in a study of OX40 agonist ivuxolimab in advanced cancers. Clones were sequenced by immunoSEQ multiplex PCR, and TCRdb holds only the in-frame ones, with some missing. Of about 99,000 clones detected, approximately 95% appear once; the ten largest clones hold around 2.2%. The material was CD4+ or CD8+ T cells sorted from blood, obtained in a trial of the OX40 agonist ivuxolimab. These receptors were obtained from an adult with an advanced solid tumor such as melanoma, head and neck, liver or kidney cancer. The CDR3 runs from the conserved cysteine through the conserved F or W. Each record gives: V gene, D gene, J gene, clone size, CDR3 DNA, CDR3 protein. D genes are given only for firm matches. A row's size may be missing; if present it is once, few, many or a size class.

V gene: TRBV28; D gene: NA; J gene: TRBJ2-5; clone size: NA; CDR3 DNA: TGTGCCAGCAGCCCGCCCGTAGGGCCTCCCACCGCAGAGACCCAGTACTTC; CDR3 protein: CASSPPVGPPTAETQYF
V gene: TRBV9; D gene: NA; J gene: TRBJ2-1; clone size: NA; CDR3 DNA: TGTGCCAGCAGCGTAGAGGGATTAGGGCACAATGAGCAGTTCTTC; CDR3 protein: CASSVEGLGHNEQFF
V gene: TRBV5-4; D gene: NA; J gene: TRBJ1-1; clone size: NA; CDR3 DNA: TGTGCCAGCAGCATTCGACCCGATGAAGCTTTCTTT; CDR3 protein: CASSIRPDEAFF
V gene: TRBV6-5; D gene: NA; J gene: TRBJ1-1; clone size: once; CDR3 DNA: TGTGCCAGCAGTAAGCCGGGCCAGAACACTGAAGCTTTCTTT; CDR3 protein: CASSKPGQNTEAFF
V gene: TRBV4-1; D gene: NA; J gene: TRBJ2-5; clone size: NA; CDR3 DNA: TGCGCCAGCAGCCAACTTAGGGAAAAAGAGACCCAGTACTTC; CDR3 protein: CASSQLREKETQYF
V gene: TRBV4-1; D gene: TRBD1; J gene: TRBJ1-1; clone size: few; CDR3 DNA: TGCGCCAGCAGCCGACAGACAGGGACTAACACTGAAGCTTTCTTT; CDR3 protein: CASSRQTGTNTEAFF
V gene: TRBV9; D gene: NA; J gene: TRBJ2-2; clone size: NA; CDR3 DNA: TGTGCCAGCAGCCCAGGGGACCGGGAGCTGTTTTTT; CDR3 protein: CASSPGDRELFF
V gene: TRBV7-9; D gene: NA; J gene: TRBJ2-1; clone size: NA; CDR3 DNA: TGTGCCAGCAGCTCCCACCCATTTGGCAATGAGCAGTTCTTC; CDR3 protein: CASSSHPFGNEQFF
V gene: TRBV27; D gene: NA; J gene: TRBJ2-5; clone size: NA; CDR3 DNA: TGTGCCAGCAGCCCGGACGTGCCGCAAGAGACCCAGTACTTC; CDR3 protein: CASSPDVPQETQYF
V gene: TRBV11-2; D gene: NA; J gene: TRBJ2-3; clone size: NA; CDR3 DNA: TGTGCCAGCAGCTCCGTCACGGCGGATACGCAGTATTTT; CDR3 protein: CASSSVTADTQYF
V gene: TRBV19; D gene: NA; J gene: TRBJ2-5; clone size: NA; CDR3 DNA: TGTGCCAGTAGTATGCCCCTACGGGGGGCAAGGGAAGAGACCCAGTACTTC; CDR3 protein: CASSMPLRGAREETQYF
V gene: TRBV6-6; D gene: TRBD1; J gene: TRBJ1-5; clone size: NA; CDR3 DNA: TGTGCCAGCAGTAAAGGGACAGGGGAACGGCCCCAGCATTTT; CDR3 protein: CASSKGTGERPQHF
V gene: TRBV4-3; D gene: NA; J gene: TRBJ2-7; clone size: NA; CDR3 DNA: TGCGCCAGCAGCCAAGATCGGGGAGCCCCGTACGAGCAGTACTTC; CDR3 protein: CASSQDRGAPYEQYF
V gene: TRBV28; D gene: NA; J gene: TRBJ1-1; clone size: NA; CDR3 DNA: TGTGCCAGCAGTTTCTATAACACTGAAGCTTTCTTT; CDR3 protein: CASSFYNTEAFF
V gene: TRBV4-1; D gene: NA; J gene: TRBJ1-3; clone size: NA; CDR3 DNA: TGCGCCAGCAGCCGCGAGCCCGGGACTCACTCTGGAAACACCATATATTTT; CDR3 protein: CASSREPGTHSGNTIYF
V gene: TRBV9; D gene: NA; J gene: TRBJ2-3; clone size: NA; CDR3 DNA: TGTGCCAGCAGCGCCCCGTCAGATACGCAGTATTTT; CDR3 protein: CASSAPSDTQYF
V gene: TRBV27; D gene: NA; J gene: TRBJ1-1; clone size: NA; CDR3 DNA: TGTGCCAGCAGTTTAGTTGGCGGTTCCTACACTGAAGCTTTCTTT; CDR3 protein: CASSLVGGSYTEAFF
V gene: TRBV10-1; D gene: NA; J gene: TRBJ2-1; clone size: NA; CDR3 DNA: TGCGCCAGCAGTGAGGGCCCCTACAATGAGCAGTTCTTC; CDR3 protein: CASSEGPYNEQFF
V gene: TRBV27; D gene: TRBD2; J gene: TRBJ2-1; clone size: NA; CDR3 DNA: TGTGCCAGCAGTTTGGGGGGGTGGGATGAGCAGTTCTTC; CDR3 protein: CASSLGGWDEQFF
V gene: TRBV6-1; D gene: NA; J gene: TRBJ2-1; clone size: once; CDR3 DNA: TGTGCCAGCAGTGAAATCAGCGGCAACAATGAGCAGTTCTTC; CDR3 protein: CASSEISGNNEQFF
V gene: TRBV2; D gene: NA; J gene: TRBJ1-5; clone size: NA; CDR3 DNA: TGTGCCAGCAGTGAAGCTACCCTCACAGGTCAGCCCCAGCATTTT; CDR3 protein: CASSEATLTGQPQHF
V gene: TRBV7-3; D gene: NA; J gene: TRBJ2-7; clone size: NA; CDR3 DNA: TGTGCCAGCAGCTTAGGGGCAGTCTACGAGCAGTACTTC; CDR3 protein: CASSLGAVYEQYF
V gene: TRBV6-1; D gene: NA; J gene: TRBJ2-3; clone size: NA; CDR3 DNA: TGTGCCAGCCGCTTTGGTCCCACGCAGTATTTT; CDR3 protein: CASRFGPTQYF
V gene: TRBV9; D gene: NA; J gene: TRBJ1-6; clone size: NA; CDR3 DNA: TGTGCCAGCAACCTCTGGGGCGATGGGACTAGCCTCCACTTT; CDR3 protein: CASNLWGDGTSLHF
V gene: TRBV7-7; D gene: NA; J gene: TRBJ2-7; clone size: once; CDR3 DNA: TGTGCCAGCAGCTTCGAAGGAGGCTACGAGCAGTACTTC; CDR3 protein: CASSFEGGYEQYF
V gene: TRBV25-1; D gene: TRBD2; J gene: TRBJ2-2; clone size: NA; CDR3 DNA: TGTGCCAGCAGTAGAAGCGGGGGGGCCTCCGGGGAGCTGTTTTTT; CDR3 protein: CASSRSGGASGELFF
V gene: TRBV14; D gene: TRBD1; J gene: TRBJ2-7; clone size: NA; CDR3 DNA: TGTGCCAGCAGCCAACGGGACAGGGGAATTTACGAGCAGTACTTC; CDR3 protein: CASSQRDRGIYEQYF
V gene: TRBV5-1; D gene: TRBD1; J gene: TRBJ2-7; clone size: NA; CDR3 DNA: TGCGCCAGCAGCCTCGCCTTGGGACAGGCGAACTACGAGCAGTACTTC; CDR3 protein: CASSLALGQANYEQYF
V gene: TRBV27; D gene: NA; J gene: TRBJ2-7; clone size: NA; CDR3 DNA: TGTGCCAGCAGTTTCAGGAGCTCCTACGAGCAGTACTTC; CDR3 protein: CASSFRSSYEQYF